The next 12 T cell receptor beta chains were all read from a single sample in a study of CD8+ T cells in alopecia areata. Isolated RNA was reverse transcribed into cDNA used as the sequencing template. TCRdb's copy holds only in-frame clones and misses some; the assay was immunoSEQ multiplex PCR. The sample carries some 16,000 clones, about 63% recorded once. Obtained from alopecia areata patients were lesional scalp punch biopsies along with peripheral blood. What was sequenced was skin. These receptors were obtained from a human donor with alopecia areata.

For the CDR3, the DNA is TGCGCCAGCAGCTCACATGCACCAGAAAAACTGTTTTTT. As protein: CASSSHAPEKLFF. The V call is TRBV5-1, the J call TRBJ1-4; no reliable D call. The CDR3 is 13 residues long. Germline V lookup: CDR1 SGHRS, CDR2 YFSETQ. Trimming removed 3 bases at V and 8 bases at J, with 11 bases between.

The chain recombines TRBV5-5 with TRBJ2-7; D may be TRBD1 (6 bases). Trimming stripped 4 bases from V and 2 bases from J, with 10 bases between. Germline V gives CDR1 SGHKS, CDR2 YYEKEE (reference sequence). The CDR3 consists of 13 residues. CDR3 sequence reads: CASSRTGTYEQYF. The CDR3 region has the DNA TGTGCCAGCAGCCGCACAGGGACCTACGAGCAGTACTTC. The variable domain in full, with the rest retrieved from reference TRBV5-5 and TRBJ2-7, is DAGVTQSPTHLIKTRGQQVTLRCSPISGHKSVSWYQQVLGQGPQFIFQYYEKEERGRGNFPDRFSARQFPNYSSELNVNALLLGDSALYLCASSRTGTYEQYFGPGTRLTVT.

A few counts support this clone. This chain links TRBV28 with TRBJ2-3; D gene uncertain. V shed 4 bases and J shed 1 base, with 12 bases lying between them. Per germline, CDR1 MDHEN and CDR2 SYDVKM. This CDR3 is built from 15 residues. In DNA, the CDR3 is TGTGCCAGCAGTTCTTTAACGGCAGGCACAGATACGCAGTATTTT. It is translated as CASSSLTAGTDTQYF.

The chain is built from TRBV7-2 and TRBJ2-7, with a weak D call TRBD2 (6 bases). Germline values: CDR1 SGHTA, CDR2 FQGNSA. The CDR3 totals 15 residues. V lost 5 bases, J lost 0 bases, and 14 bases lay in between. CDR3 loop: CASSLGGLTSYEQYF. CDR3 nucleotide sequence: TGTGCCAGCAGCCTCGGGGGACTTACCTCCTACGAGCAGTACTTC.

The chain uses TRBV19 and TRBJ2-1; D unclear. Germline V gene data show CDR1 as LNHDA and CDR2 as SQIVND (reference sequence). The ends were cut back, 7 bases at V and 0 bases at J, with 13 bases in the middle. The CDR3 is 15 amino acids. This CDR3 is CASTPSSSSYNEQFF. The CDR3 DNA reads TGTGCCAGTACCCCTTCATCAAGCTCCTACAATGAGCAGTTCTTC.

The gene calls are TRBV29-1 and TRBJ2-7; 7 nucleotides align to TRBD2. The junction had 9 bases not matched to a gene; V was cut back by 3 bases and J by 1 base. CDR3 length equals 15 residues. CDR1 and CDR2 (germline): SQVTM, ANQGSEA. The CDR3 DNA follows: TGCAGCGTTGAGCACGGCGGGAGAGGGTCCTACGAGCAGTACTTC. This encodes CSVEHGGRGSYEQYF.

The DNA for the CDR3 is TGCGCCAGCAGCTTGGAGACAGGGAATCAGCCCCAGCATTTT. The encoded protein is CASSLETGNQPQHF. This chain uses TRBV5-1 with TRBJ1-5; 7 nucleotides align to TRBD1. V shed 0 bases, J shed 4 bases, and the junction held 1 base outside the gene matches. CDR3 size: 14 residues. Germline CDR1 SGHRS, CDR2 YFSETQ.

This clone is a singleton in its sample. CDR3 in DNA: TGTGCCAGCTTGAGGGCAGGGGGTGGGTACAATGAGCAGTTCTTC. Its translation is CASLRAGGGYNEQFF. V is TRBV5-4 and J is TRBJ2-1; 7 bases map to TRBD1. Trimming took 7 bases from V and 4 from J; bases not matched to a gene: 11. The V gene's germline CDR1 is SGHNT and CDR2 YYREEE (reference sequence). The CDR3 covers 15 residues.

The rearrangement links TRBV7-8 to TRBJ2-3; 7 positions agree with TRBD2. The CDR3 length is 15 residues. Germline-derived CDR1 and CDR2 are SGHVS and FQNEAQ. V trimming: 5 bases; J trimming: 2 bases; junction bases outside the gene matches: 7. The CDR3 sequence: CASSPLAENTDTQYF. The CDR3 DNA follows: TGTGCCAGCAGCCCCCTAGCGGAGAACACAGATACGCAGTATTTT.

The J gene is TRBJ1-6, the V gene TRBV29-1; TRBD1 is a possible D gene (6 bases). V was shortened by 5 bases and J by 6 bases, with 11 bases between the two germline ends. Germline CDR1 SQVTM, CDR2 ANQGSEA. The CDR3 contains 13 residues. The CDR3 sequence: CSVQTGSNSPLHF. CDR3 in DNA: TGCAGCGTTCAAACAGGGAGTAATTCACCCCTCCACTTT.

The J gene is TRBJ2-3, the V gene TRBV28, with TRBD2 matching 8 bases. The CDR3 extends over 14 amino acids. Germline V gene sequence: CDR1 MDHEN, CDR2 SYDVKM. V lost 10 bases and J lost 3; bases outside the gene matches: 9. The CDR3 nucleotides read TGTGCCACCACTAGGACTAGCCCGACAGATACGCAGTATTTT. Amino acid sequence: CATTRTSPTDTQYF. The whole variable domain, remainder taken from reference TRBV28 and TRBJ2-3, is DVKVTQSSRYLVKRTGEKVFLECVQDMDHENMFWYRQDPGLGLRLIYFSYDVKMKEKGDIPEGYSVSREKKERFSLILESASTNQTSMYLCATTRTSPTDTQYFGPGTRLTVL.

The chain recombines TRBV10-1 with TRBJ2-3, with TRBD2 matching over 7 bases. This CDR3 is built from 16 residues. Trimming at V came to 1 base and at J to 4 bases, leaving 8 bases not matched to a gene. Germline values: CDR1 WNHNN, CDR2 SYGVQD (reference sequence). The CDR3 reads CASSEFRGRASDTQYF. The CDR3 region has the DNA TGCGCCAGCAGTGAGTTTCGTGGGAGGGCCTCAGATACGCAGTATTTT.